In its sample, the clone carrying this T cell receptor (beta chain) was seen many times. The V gene lost 2 bases and the J gene lost 6 bases, with 22 bases spanning the gap. This CDR3 has 17 residues. This entry belongs to a study of T cells in Graves' hyperthyroidism and ophthalmopathy. Amplification of TCR beta CDR3 regions used RNA as the template. TCR CDR3 regions were first amplified by RT-PCR with HTBI primers. TCRdb recomputed calls from the multiplex PCR reads with MiXCR, one row per CDR3 protein. The top ten clones hold under 7% of a sample with almost 600,000 distinct CDR3 sequences, 11% to 15% of them seen once.

This receptor was identified in a woman in her 30s with Graves' hyperthyroidism that later progressed to Graves' ophthalmopathy. The sample taken for sequencing was blood. The chain employs TRBV12-3 or TRBV12-4 and TRBJ1-2; D may be TRBD1 (5 bases). Written as DNA, the CDR3 is TGTGCCAGCAGTTTATGGATGGGAGGCAGGGAAAGGGATGGCTACACCTTC. Translating it yields CASSLWMGGRERDGYTF.